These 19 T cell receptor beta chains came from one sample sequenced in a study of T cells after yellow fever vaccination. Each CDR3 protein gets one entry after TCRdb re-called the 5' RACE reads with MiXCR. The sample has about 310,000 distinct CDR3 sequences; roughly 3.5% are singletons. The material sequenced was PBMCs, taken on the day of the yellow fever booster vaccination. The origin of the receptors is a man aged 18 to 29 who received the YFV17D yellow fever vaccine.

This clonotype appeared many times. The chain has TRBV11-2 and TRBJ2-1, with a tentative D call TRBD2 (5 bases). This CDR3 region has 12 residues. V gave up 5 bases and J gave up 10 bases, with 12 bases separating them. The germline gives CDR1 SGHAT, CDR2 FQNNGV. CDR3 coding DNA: TGTGCCAGCAGCGTTTTACAGCGGGAGCAGTTCTTC. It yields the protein CASSVLQREQFF.

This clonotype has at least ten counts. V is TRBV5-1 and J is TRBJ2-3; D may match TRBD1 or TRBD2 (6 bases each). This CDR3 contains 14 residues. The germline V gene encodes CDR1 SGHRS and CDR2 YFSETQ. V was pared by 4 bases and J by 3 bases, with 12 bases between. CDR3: CASSPRGETDTQYF. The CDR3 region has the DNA TGCGCCAGCAGCCCGAGGGGGGAAACAGATACGCAGTATTTT.

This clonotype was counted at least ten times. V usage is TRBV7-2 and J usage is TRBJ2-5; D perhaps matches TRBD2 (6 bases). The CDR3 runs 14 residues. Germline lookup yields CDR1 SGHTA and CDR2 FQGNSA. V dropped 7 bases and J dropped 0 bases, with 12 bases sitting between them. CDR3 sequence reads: CASTTRRDQETQYF. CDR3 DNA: TGTGCCAGCACGACAAGGAGGGACCAAGAGACCCAGTACTTC.

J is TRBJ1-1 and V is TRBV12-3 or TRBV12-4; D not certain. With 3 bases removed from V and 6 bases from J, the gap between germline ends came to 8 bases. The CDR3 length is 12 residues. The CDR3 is CASSFRGPEAFF. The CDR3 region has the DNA TGTGCCAGCAGTTTCCGGGGTCCTGAAGCTTTCTTT.

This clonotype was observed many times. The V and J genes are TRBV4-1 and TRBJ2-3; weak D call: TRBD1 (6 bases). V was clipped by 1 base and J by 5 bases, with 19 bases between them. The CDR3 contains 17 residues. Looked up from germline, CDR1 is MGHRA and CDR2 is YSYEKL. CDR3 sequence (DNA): TGCGCCAGCAGCCAAGTGTTAGCAACGGAAGGGGGAGATACGCAGTATTTT. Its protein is CASSQVLATEGGDTQYF.

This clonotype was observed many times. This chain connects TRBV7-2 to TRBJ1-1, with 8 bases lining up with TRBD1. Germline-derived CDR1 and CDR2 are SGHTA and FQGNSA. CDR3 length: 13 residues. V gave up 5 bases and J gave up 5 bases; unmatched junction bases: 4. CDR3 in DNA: TGTGCCAGCAGCACGACAGGGGTAACTGAAGCTTTCTTT. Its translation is CASSTTGVTEAFF.

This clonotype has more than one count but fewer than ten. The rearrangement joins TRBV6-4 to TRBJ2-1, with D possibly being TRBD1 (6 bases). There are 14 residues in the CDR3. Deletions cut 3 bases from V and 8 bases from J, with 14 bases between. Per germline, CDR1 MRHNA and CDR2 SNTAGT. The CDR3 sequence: CASSEQGEGHEQFF. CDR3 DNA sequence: TGTGCCAGCAGTGAACAGGGTGAGGGCCATGAGCAGTTCTTC.

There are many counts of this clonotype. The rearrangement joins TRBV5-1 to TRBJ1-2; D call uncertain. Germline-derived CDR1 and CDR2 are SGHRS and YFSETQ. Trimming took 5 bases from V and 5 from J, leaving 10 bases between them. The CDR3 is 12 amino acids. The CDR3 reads CASRDDGYGYTF. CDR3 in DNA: TGCGCCAGCAGGGACGATGGGTATGGCTACACCTTC.

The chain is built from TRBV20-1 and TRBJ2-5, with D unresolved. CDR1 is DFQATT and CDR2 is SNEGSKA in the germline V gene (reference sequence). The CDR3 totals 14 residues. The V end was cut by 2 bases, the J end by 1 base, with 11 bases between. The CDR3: CSARSPDGQETQYF. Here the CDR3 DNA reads TGCAGTGCTAGATCCCCCGACGGCCAAGAGACCCAGTACTTC.

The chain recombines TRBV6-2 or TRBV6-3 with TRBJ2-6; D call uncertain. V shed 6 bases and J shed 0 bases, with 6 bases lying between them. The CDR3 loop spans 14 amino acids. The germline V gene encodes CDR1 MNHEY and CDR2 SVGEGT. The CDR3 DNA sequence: TGTGCCAGCAGAGAACACTCTGGGGCCAACGTCCTGACTTTC. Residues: CASREHSGANVLTF.

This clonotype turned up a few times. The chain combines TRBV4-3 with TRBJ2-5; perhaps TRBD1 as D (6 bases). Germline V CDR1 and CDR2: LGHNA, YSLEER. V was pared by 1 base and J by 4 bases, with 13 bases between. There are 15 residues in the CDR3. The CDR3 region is CASSQVTQGTETQYF. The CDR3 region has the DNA TGCGCCAGCAGCCAAGTGACACAGGGTACAGAGACCCAGTACTTC.

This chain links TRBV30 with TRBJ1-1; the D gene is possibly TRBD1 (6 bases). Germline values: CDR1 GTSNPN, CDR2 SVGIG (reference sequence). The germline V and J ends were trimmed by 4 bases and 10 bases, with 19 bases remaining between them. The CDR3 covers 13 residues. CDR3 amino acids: CAWTRQAGSLAFF. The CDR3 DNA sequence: TGTGCCTGGACTAGACAGGCAGGTAGTTTAGCTTTCTTT.

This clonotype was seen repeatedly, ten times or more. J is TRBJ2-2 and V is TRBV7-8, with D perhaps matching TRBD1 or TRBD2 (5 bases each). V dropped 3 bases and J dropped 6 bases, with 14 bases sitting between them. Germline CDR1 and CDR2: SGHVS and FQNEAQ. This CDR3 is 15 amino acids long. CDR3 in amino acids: CASSLGVGVSGELFF. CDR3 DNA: TGTGCCAGCAGCTTGGGGGTAGGGGTTTCCGGGGAGCTGTTTTTT. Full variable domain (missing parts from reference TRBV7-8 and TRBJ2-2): GAGVSQSPRYKVAKRGQDVALRCDPISGHVSLFWYQQALGQGPEFLTYFQNEAQLDKSGLPSDRFFAERPEGSVSTLKIQRTQQEDSAVYLCASSLGVGVSGELFFGEGSRLTVL.

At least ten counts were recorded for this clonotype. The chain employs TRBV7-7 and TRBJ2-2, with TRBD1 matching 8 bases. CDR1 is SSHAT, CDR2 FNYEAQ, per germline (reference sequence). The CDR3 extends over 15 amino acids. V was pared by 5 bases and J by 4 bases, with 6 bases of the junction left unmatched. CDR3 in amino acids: CASSATGAITGELFF. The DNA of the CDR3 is TGTGCCAGCAGCGCGACAGGGGCCATCACCGGGGAGCTGTTTTTT. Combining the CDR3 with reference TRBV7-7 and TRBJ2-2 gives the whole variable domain GAGVSQSPRYKVTKRGQDVTLRCDPISSHATLYWYQQALGQGPEFLTYFNYEAQPDKSGLPSDRFSAERPEGSISTLTIQRTEQRDSAMYRCASSATGAITGELFFGEGSRLTVL.

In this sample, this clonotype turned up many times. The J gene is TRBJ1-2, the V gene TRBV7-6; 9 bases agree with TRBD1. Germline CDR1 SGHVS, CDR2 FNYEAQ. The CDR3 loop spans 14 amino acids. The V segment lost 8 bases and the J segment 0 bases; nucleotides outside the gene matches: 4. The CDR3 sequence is CASETGGTNYGYTF. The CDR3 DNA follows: TGTGCCAGCGAAACAGGGGGCACTAACTATGGCTACACCTTC.

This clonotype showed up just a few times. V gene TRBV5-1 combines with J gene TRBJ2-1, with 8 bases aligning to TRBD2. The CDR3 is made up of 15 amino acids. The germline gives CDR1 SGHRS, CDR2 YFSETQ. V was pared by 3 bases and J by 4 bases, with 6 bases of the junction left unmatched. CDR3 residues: CASSWSGGDYNEQFF. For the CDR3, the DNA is TGCGCCAGCAGCTGGAGCGGGGGTGATTACAATGAGCAGTTCTTC.

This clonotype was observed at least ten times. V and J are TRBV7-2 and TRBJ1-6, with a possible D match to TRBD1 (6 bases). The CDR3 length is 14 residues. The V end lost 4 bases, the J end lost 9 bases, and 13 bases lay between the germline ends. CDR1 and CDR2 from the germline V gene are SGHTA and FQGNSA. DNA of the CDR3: TGTGCCAGCAGCTGGCAGGGGATTTTTTCACCCCTCCACTTT. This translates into CASSWQGIFSPLHF.

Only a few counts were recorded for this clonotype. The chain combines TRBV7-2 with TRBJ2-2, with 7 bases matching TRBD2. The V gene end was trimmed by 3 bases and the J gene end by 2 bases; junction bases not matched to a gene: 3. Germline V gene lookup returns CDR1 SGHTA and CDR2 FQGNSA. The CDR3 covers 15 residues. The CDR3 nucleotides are TGTGCCAGCAGCTTTCTAGCGGCCAACACCGGGGAGCTGTTTTTT. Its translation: CASSFLAANTGELFF.

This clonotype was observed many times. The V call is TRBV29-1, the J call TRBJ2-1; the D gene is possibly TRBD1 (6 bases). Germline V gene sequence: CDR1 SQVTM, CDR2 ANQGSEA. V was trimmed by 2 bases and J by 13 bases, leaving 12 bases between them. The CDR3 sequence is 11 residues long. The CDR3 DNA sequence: TGCAGCGTTGAATCATGGGACACCCAGTTCTTC. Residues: CSVESWDTQFF.